The T cell receptor beta chain under discussion was sequenced for a study of control samples from healthy donors and cancer patients (dated by TCRdb to about 2020). Library preparation was by the immunoSEQ multiplex PCR assay. Held by TCRdb, this immuneACCESS table contains in-frame sequences only and omits some clones. Under half of the omission traces to an unresolved V gene where checked; the cause of the rest is unknown. Within this sample are 80,000 to 85,000 clones, with 70% to 90% of them counted one time only. The ten largest clones represent under 7.5% of the sample. With regard to this clone: This receptor's antigen is unknown. Base qualities are not provided; no much larger clone lies one nucleotide away.

Reading the germline V gene gives CDR1 SNHLY and CDR2 FYNNEI. Unmatched junction bases come to 6, with V trimmed by 11 bases and J by 6 bases. The CDR3 numbers 14 residues from cysteine through phenylalanine. Of all the DNA, just the CDR3 is kept, 42 bases in frame from base 1. The specimen was blood. The receptor comes from a woman in her fifties or sixties in good health. The rearranged segments are TRBV2 and TRBJ2-2; 13 central nucleotides agree with TRBD2. The DNA reads as follows: TGTGCCGGCACTAGCGGGGGGGCTCCCGGGGAGCTGTTTTTT. Its protein is CAGTSGGAPGELFF.